Listed below are T cell receptor beta chains from one sample, sequenced in a study of T cells in narcolepsy. This table comes from immunoSEQ multiplex PCR, and its TCRdb copy is limited to in-frame clones, with some not included. The data show about 35,000 clones, roughly four fifths seen once. Sequenced input: memory (CD45RA-) CD4+ T cells from blood. These receptors originate from a human donor in good health. Both conserved end residues are part of each CDR3. D genes are given only for firm matches. Rows may omit the clone size; those that give it use once, few, many or a size class.

>TRBD2|NA|TRBJ2-7|TRBV29-1
CSARTSGAYEQYF
TGCAGCGCCCGGACTAGCGGAGCCTACGAGCAGTACTTC
>TRBD2|NA|TRBJ2-3|TRBV30
CAWSPGGTDTQYF
TGTGCCTGGAGCCCGGGAGGAACAGATACGCAGTATTTT
>NA|NA|TRBJ1-1|TRBV6-6
CASSYSDTEAFF
TGTGCCAGCAGTTACAGTGACACTGAAGCTTTCTTT
>NA|NA|TRBJ1-4|TRBV4-2
CASSQDGRGTNEKLFF
TGTGCCAGCAGCCAAGATGGAAGGGGCACTAATGAAAAACTGTTTTTT
>NA|NA|TRBJ2-2|TRBV11-3
CASSSPAGGNTGELFF
TGTGCCAGCAGCTCCCCAGCGGGCGGAAACACCGGGGAGCTGTTTTTT
>NA|NA|TRBJ1-1|TRBV7-8
CASSLVSGGAFF
TGTGCCAGCAGCTTAGTCTCTGGTGGAGCTTTCTTT
>NA|few|TRBJ1-6|TRBV19
CASSAGRKAGSPLHF
TGTGCCAGTAGTGCCGGACGCAAGGCCGGTTCACCCCTCCACTTT
>NA|NA|TRBJ1-6|TRBV12-5
CASGLVQGGLSPLHF
TGTGCTAGTGGTTTGGTACAGGGCGGTCTTTCACCCCTCCACTTT
>NA|NA|TRBJ2-3|TRBV21-1
CASSKASGRESTDTQYF
TGTGCCAGCAGCAAAGCGAGCGGCCGAGAGAGCACAGATACGCAGTATTTT
>TRBD1|NA|TRBJ1-4|TRBV5-1
CASSLNRGGEKLFF
TGCGCCAGCAGCTTGAACAGGGGAGGCGAAAAACTGTTTTTT
>TRBD2|NA|TRBJ2-3|TRBV2
CASSGTSPTDTQYF
TGTGCCAGCAGTGGGACTAGCCCCACAGATACGCAGTATTTT
>TRBD2|NA|TRBJ2-5|TRBV2
CASRTSGGGRAETQYF
TGTGCCAGCAGGACTAGCGGGGGAGGGCGGGCGGAGACCCAGTACTTC
>NA|NA|TRBJ1-1|TRBV14
CASSPSTRPGPEAFF
TGTGCCAGCAGCCCTTCTACTAGACCCGGCCCCGAAGCTTTCTTT
>NA|few|TRBJ1-5|TRBV6-6
CASGSGSNQPQHF
TGTGCCAGCGGGTCGGGCAGCAATCAGCCCCAGCATTTT
>NA|NA|TRBJ2-5|TRBV4-2
CASSQDGGSETQYF
TGTGCCAGCAGCCAAGACGGGGGATCAGAGACCCAGTACTTC
>NA|NA|TRBJ1-3|TRBV30
CAWSGSISGNTIYF
TGTGCCTGGAGTGGGAGTATCTCTGGAAACACCATATATTTT
>NA|NA|TRBJ1-6|TRBV11-2
CASSLDLTSPLHF
TGTGCCAGCAGCTTAGATCTCACTTCACCCCTCCACTTT
>TRBD1|NA|TRBJ2-3|TRBV29-1
CSVHDRGRTDTQYF
TGCAGCGTCCACGACAGGGGGAGAACAGATACGCAGTATTTT
>NA|NA|TRBJ1-2|TRBV29-1
CSVGTGGPYGYTF
TGCAGCGTTGGGACTGGGGGGCCCTATGGCTACACCTTC
>TRBD2|NA|TRBJ2-1|TRBV11-1
CASSHPGLAGERLIEQFF
TGTGCCAGCAGCCATCCGGGACTAGCGGGAGAACGCCTAATCGAGCAGTTCTTC
>NA|NA|TRBJ1-4|TRBV6-5
CASSYRWGRDEKLFF
TGTGCCAGCAGTTACCGTTGGGGGCGCGATGAAAAACTGTTTTTT
>NA|NA|TRBJ1-2|TRBV6-6
CASRRSTDGYTF
TGTGCCAGCAGAAGAAGTACGGATGGCTACACCTTC
>NA|NA|TRBJ2-5|TRBV6-1
CASSPGGSRQETQYF
TGTGCCAGCAGTCCTGGGGGCAGCCGCCAAGAGACCCAGTACTTC
>NA|NA|TRBJ1-6|TRBV13
CASSLVRGLYNSPLHF
TGTGCCAGCAGCTTAGTAAGGGGTCTCTATAATTCACCCCTCCACTTT
>NA|NA|TRBJ1-1|TRBV5-6
CASSLDGGPDTEAFF
TGTGCCAGCAGCTTGGATGGGGGGCCAGACACTGAAGCTTTCTTT
>NA|NA|TRBJ2-1|TRBV11-2
CASSLSGNEQFF
TGTGCCAGCAGCTTATCGGGGAATGAGCAGTTCTTC
>TRBD2|NA|TRBJ2-3|TRBV11-2
CASSHPAGGGTDTQYF
TGTGCCAGCAGCCATCCAGCGGGAGGGGGCACAGATACGCAGTATTTT
>TRBD1|NA|TRBJ1-1|TRBV7-2
CASSLVIRTGRTEAFF
TGTGCCAGCAGCTTAGTAATTAGGACAGGGAGGACTGAAGCTTTCTTT
>TRBD2|once|TRBJ2-3|TRBV19
CASTLGGGRSTDTQYF
TGTGCCAGTACTCTCGGGGGGGGTCGGAGCACAGATACGCAGTATTTT
>TRBD1|NA|TRBJ1-2|TRBV4-1
CASSLTGVGEGYTF
TGCGCCAGCAGCCTAACAGGGGTAGGGGAAGGCTACACCTTC
>TRBD2|NA|TRBJ2-2|TRBV4-1
CASSQIWTSERRGELFF
TGCGCCAGCAGCCAAATCTGGACTAGCGAGAGACGAGGGGAGCTGTTTTTT
>NA|NA|TRBJ1-2|TRBV6-6
CASSYSIRTYGYTF
TGTGCCAGCAGTTACTCCATCAGAACCTATGGCTACACCTTC
>TRBD1|NA|TRBJ1-2|TRBV7-9
CASSNRDRGYTF
TGTGCCAGCAGCAACCGGGACAGGGGCTACACCTTC
>NA|NA|TRBJ2-7|TRBV11-3
CASSLGDTQGYEQYF
TGTGCCAGCAGCTTAGGGGACACTCAGGGATACGAGCAGTACTTC
>NA|once|TRBJ1-1|TRBV9
CASSVGGESGTEAFF
TGTGCCAGCAGCGTAGGTGGGGAGTCTGGCACTGAAGCTTTCTTT
>NA|NA|TRBJ1-1|TRBV6-1
CASSEGGQYDEAFF
TGTGCCAGCAGTGAAGGGGGCCAGTACGATGAAGCTTTCTTT
>TRBD2|NA|TRBJ2-2|TRBV19
CASTRTSSGGTGELFF
TGTGCCAGTACCAGGACTAGCTCAGGAGGCACCGGGGAGCTGTTTTTT
>TRBD2|few|TRBJ2-1|TRBV5-1
CASSAPGLAGRYNEQFF
TGCGCCAGCAGCGCACCGGGACTAGCGGGACGTTACAATGAGCAGTTCTTC
>NA|NA|TRBJ1-4|TRBV7-2
CASSLTLERGNEKLFF
TGTGCCAGCAGCTTGACTCTAGAGAGGGGTAATGAAAAACTGTTTTTT
>NA|NA|TRBJ1-2|TRBV6-1
CASSEGVAGYTF
TGTGCCAGCAGTGAAGGAGTTGCGGGCTACACCTTC
>NA|NA|TRBJ2-7|TRBV11-2
CASSLRQVDEQYF
TGTGCCAGCAGCTTGAGACAGGTCGACGAGCAGTACTTC
>NA|once|TRBJ2-6|TRBV6-1
CASSEARPAGANVLTF
TGTGCCAGCAGTGAAGCGCGGCCGGCTGGGGCCAACGTCCTGACTTTC
>NA|NA|TRBJ1-4|TRBV10-3
CAISESPPQNEKLFF
TGTGCCATCAGTGAGTCGCCTCCTCAAAATGAAAAACTGTTTTTT
>TRBD1|once|TRBJ2-1|TRBV7-2
CASSLPTGQGTYNEQFF
TGTGCCAGCAGCTTACCAACCGGACAGGGGACCTACAATGAGCAGTTCTTC
>TRBD1|NA|TRBJ2-5|TRBV5-1
CASSLAKRQGETQYF
TGCGCCAGCAGCTTGGCCAAGAGACAGGGAGAGACCCAGTACTTC
>TRBD1|NA|TRBJ2-1|TRBV19
CASSWTGQGDLEQFF
TGTGCCAGTAGTTGGACTGGACAGGGGGACCTTGAGCAGTTCTTC
>TRBD1|NA|TRBJ1-5|TRBV7-9
CASSTSGTGTNQPQHF
TGTGCCAGCAGCACCTCCGGGACAGGGACGAACCAGCCCCAGCATTTT
>NA|NA|TRBJ2-1|TRBV2
CASSGQGFDYNEQFF
TGTGCCAGCAGTGGTCAAGGGTTTGACTACAATGAGCAGTTCTTC